Listed below are T cell receptor beta chains from one sample, sequenced in a study of Graves' ophthalmopathy and Graves' hyperthyroidism. In TCRdb, the multiplex PCR reads were re-called with MiXCR into one record per CDR3 protein. The sample contains under 400,000 distinct CDR3 sequences, roughly 15% of which appear only once. The sequencing sample was made of peripheral blood. The receptor source for this set is an adult man with Graves' ophthalmopathy. Each CDR3 is given with its conserved first and last residue. Fields, in order: clone size, J gene, CDR3 length, D gene, V gene, CDR3 protein, CDR3 DNA. The D gene is left open where the match is weak. Where a row states a size, it is once, few, many or the class of an expanded clone; other rows omit it.

clone_size: -; j_call: TRBJ1-2; cdr3_length: 14; d_call: TRBD1; v_call: TRBV11-2; cdr3_aa: CASSLQGEVYGYTF; cdr3_nt: TGTGCCAGCAGCTTACAGGGGGAAGTCTATGGCTACACCTTC
clone_size: many; j_call: TRBJ1-5; cdr3_length: 15; d_call: TRBD1; v_call: TRBV19; cdr3_aa: CASSIAAGGGQPQHF; cdr3_nt: TGTGCCAGTAGTATAGCTGCAGGGGGCGGTCAGCCCCAGCATTTT
clone_size: many; j_call: TRBJ2-5; cdr3_length: 13; d_call: -; v_call: TRBV6-2/TRBV6-3; cdr3_aa: CASRSDVRETQYF; cdr3_nt: TGTGCCAGCAGATCTGACGTTAGGGAGACCCAGTACTTC
clone_size: -; j_call: TRBJ1-2; cdr3_length: 17; d_call: TRBD1; v_call: TRBV10-3; cdr3_aa: CAISETGQGAINYGYTF; cdr3_nt: TGTGCCATCAGTGAGACGGGACAGGGGGCTATTAACTATGGCTACACCTTC
clone_size: many; j_call: TRBJ2-2; cdr3_length: 14; d_call: TRBD1; v_call: TRBV28; cdr3_aa: CASSGGQGIGELFF; cdr3_nt: TGTGCCAGCAGTGGGGGACAGGGAATCGGGGAGCTGTTTTTT
clone_size: many; j_call: TRBJ1-5; cdr3_length: 15; d_call: -; v_call: TRBV9; cdr3_aa: CASSVDVSYNQPQHF; cdr3_nt: TGTGCCAGCAGCGTAGATGTCAGTTACAATCAGCCCCAGCATTTT
clone_size: many; j_call: TRBJ1-1; cdr3_length: 13; d_call: -; v_call: TRBV28; cdr3_aa: CASTPPGGTEAFF; cdr3_nt: TGTGCCAGCACCCCTCCTGGGGGGACTGAAGCTTTCTTT
clone_size: few; j_call: TRBJ2-7; cdr3_length: 16; d_call: -; v_call: TRBV12-3/TRBV12-4; cdr3_aa: CASSLTRTRGVHEQYF; cdr3_nt: TGTGCCAGCAGTTTAACCAGGACCAGGGGCGTCCACGAGCAGTACTTC
clone_size: many; j_call: TRBJ1-1; cdr3_length: 16; d_call: -; v_call: TRBV3-1; cdr3_aa: CASSQTPPGVGTEAFF; cdr3_nt: TGTGCCAGCAGCCAAACCCCCCCAGGGGTCGGCACTGAAGCTTTCTTT
clone_size: many; j_call: TRBJ1-1; cdr3_length: 13; d_call: -; v_call: TRBV7-9; cdr3_aa: CASSPSFNTEAFF; cdr3_nt: TGTGCCAGCAGCCCATCTTTTAACACTGAAGCTTTCTTT
clone_size: -; j_call: TRBJ2-5; cdr3_length: 16; d_call: -; v_call: TRBV7-2; cdr3_aa: CASSLFSRTNPETQYF; cdr3_nt: TGTGCCAGCAGCTTATTCTCTCGGACTAACCCAGAGACCCAGTACTTC
clone_size: many; j_call: TRBJ1-6; cdr3_length: 16; d_call: -; v_call: TRBV12-3/TRBV12-4; cdr3_aa: CASSVQGTAPNSPLHF; cdr3_nt: TGTGCCAGCAGCGTCCAGGGGACGGCTCCGAATTCACCCCTCCACTTT
clone_size: many; j_call: TRBJ2-2; cdr3_length: 14; d_call: TRBD1; v_call: TRBV12-3/TRBV12-4; cdr3_aa: CASSFGTGPGELFF; cdr3_nt: TGTGCCAGCAGTTTTGGGACAGGGCCCGGGGAGCTGTTTTTT
clone_size: many; j_call: TRBJ2-7; cdr3_length: 14; d_call: -; v_call: TRBV3-1; cdr3_aa: CASSRERGTYEQYF; cdr3_nt: TGTGCCAGCAGCCGCGAGAGGGGTACCTACGAGCAGTACTTC
clone_size: many; j_call: TRBJ1-1; cdr3_length: 12; d_call: -; v_call: TRBV2; cdr3_aa: CASEQTANEAFF; cdr3_nt: TGTGCCAGCGAACAAACAGCTAATGAAGCTTTCTTT
clone_size: many; j_call: TRBJ1-2; cdr3_length: 14; d_call: -; v_call: TRBV6-5; cdr3_aa: CASSYSKQGYGYTF; cdr3_nt: TGTGCCAGCAGTTACTCGAAACAGGGCTATGGCTACACCTTC
clone_size: many; j_call: TRBJ1-5; cdr3_length: 15; d_call: TRBD1; v_call: TRBV28; cdr3_aa: CASVKLQGADQPQHF; cdr3_nt: TGTGCCAGCGTGAAACTACAGGGGGCAGATCAGCCCCAGCATTTT
clone_size: many; j_call: TRBJ2-2; cdr3_length: 13; d_call: -; v_call: TRBV7-3; cdr3_aa: CATGPPGTGELFF; cdr3_nt: TGTGCCACCGGACCCCCAGGAACCGGGGAGCTGTTTTTT
clone_size: -; j_call: TRBJ1-2; cdr3_length: 14; d_call: -; v_call: TRBV30; cdr3_aa: CAWSPGRGDYGYTF; cdr3_nt: TGTGCCTGGAGTCCAGGAAGGGGCGACTATGGCTACACCTTC
clone_size: many; j_call: TRBJ2-5; cdr3_length: 13; d_call: -; v_call: TRBV12-3/TRBV12-4; cdr3_aa: CATRRGSQETQYF; cdr3_nt: TGTGCCACCAGGAGGGGCAGCCAAGAGACCCAGTACTTC
clone_size: many; j_call: TRBJ2-2; cdr3_length: 17; d_call: TRBD2; v_call: TRBV12-3/TRBV12-4; cdr3_aa: CASSWFWGGTNTGELFF; cdr3_nt: TGTGCCAGCAGTTGGTTCTGGGGGGGAACGAACACCGGGGAGCTGTTTTTT
clone_size: many; j_call: TRBJ1-1; cdr3_length: 14; d_call: TRBD1; v_call: TRBV2; cdr3_aa: CASTLTGEGTEAFF; cdr3_nt: TGTGCCAGCACGTTGACAGGGGAGGGCACTGAAGCTTTCTTT
clone_size: many; j_call: TRBJ2-7; cdr3_length: 16; d_call: -; v_call: TRBV10-2; cdr3_aa: CASSRPDRGGSYEQYF; cdr3_nt: TGCGCCAGCAGCAGACCCGACAGGGGAGGGTCCTACGAGCAGTACTTC
clone_size: -; j_call: TRBJ1-2; cdr3_length: 16; d_call: TRBD1; v_call: TRBV11-2; cdr3_aa: CASSSPWDRANYGYTF; cdr3_nt: TGTGCCAGCAGCAGCCCTTGGGACAGGGCTAACTATGGCTACACCTTC
clone_size: many; j_call: TRBJ2-7; cdr3_length: 15; d_call: TRBD2; v_call: TRBV28; cdr3_aa: CASSRRGRISYEQYF; cdr3_nt: TGTGCCAGCTCGCGGCGGGGGAGGATTTCCTACGAGCAGTACTTC
clone_size: many; j_call: TRBJ2-5; cdr3_length: 11; d_call: -; v_call: TRBV12-3/TRBV12-4; cdr3_aa: CASSGRETQYF; cdr3_nt: TGTGCCAGCAGTGGGCGGGAGACCCAGTACTTC
clone_size: many; j_call: TRBJ2-7; cdr3_length: 15; d_call: TRBD1; v_call: TRBV6-5; cdr3_aa: CASSSGQGFMHEQYF; cdr3_nt: TGTGCCAGCAGTTCCGGACAGGGGTTCATGCACGAGCAGTACTTC
clone_size: many; j_call: TRBJ1-5; cdr3_length: 14; d_call: TRBD1; v_call: TRBV19; cdr3_aa: CASSGRGSGQPQHF; cdr3_nt: TGTGCCAGTAGTGGCAGGGGGTCGGGTCAGCCCCAGCATTTT
clone_size: many; j_call: TRBJ2-7; cdr3_length: 15; d_call: TRBD2; v_call: TRBV28; cdr3_aa: CASRRTSGRVPEQYF; cdr3_nt: TGTGCCAGCAGACGCACTAGCGGGAGGGTCCCCGAGCAGTACTTC
clone_size: many; j_call: TRBJ2-2; cdr3_length: 14; d_call: -; v_call: TRBV9; cdr3_aa: CASSVRANTGELFF; cdr3_nt: TGTGCCAGCAGCGTAAGAGCGAACACCGGGGAGCTGTTTTTT
clone_size: many; j_call: TRBJ2-5; cdr3_length: 16; d_call: TRBD2; v_call: TRBV7-9; cdr3_aa: CASSKGLAGGGETQYF; cdr3_nt: TGTGCCAGCAGCAAGGGACTAGCGGGAGGAGGAGAGACCCAGTACTTC
clone_size: many; j_call: TRBJ1-5; cdr3_length: 16; d_call: -; v_call: TRBV6-1; cdr3_aa: CASSEGAGYRNQPQHF; cdr3_nt: TGTGCCAGCAGTGAAGGGGCAGGGTATAGGAATCAGCCCCAGCATTTT
clone_size: -; j_call: TRBJ1-5; cdr3_length: 11; d_call: -; v_call: TRBV28; cdr3_aa: CASMRSQPQHF; cdr3_nt: TGTGCCAGCATGCGAAGTCAGCCCCAGCATTTT
clone_size: -; j_call: TRBJ1-1; cdr3_length: 13; d_call: -; v_call: TRBV6-1; cdr3_aa: CASRDQWGLAAFF; cdr3_nt: TGTGCCAGCAGGGACCAATGGGGGCTGGCGGCTTTCTTT
clone_size: -; j_call: TRBJ1-2; cdr3_length: 14; d_call: TRBD1; v_call: TRBV6-5; cdr3_aa: CASSYAGQGNGYTF; cdr3_nt: TGTGCCAGCAGTTACGCAGGACAGGGGAATGGCTACACCTTC
clone_size: many; j_call: TRBJ1-1; cdr3_length: 15; d_call: -; v_call: TRBV6-5; cdr3_aa: CASSRVGRSNTEAFF; cdr3_nt: TGTGCCAGCAGCCGGGTCGGACGGTCGAACACTGAAGCTTTCTTT
clone_size: once; j_call: TRBJ2-5; cdr3_length: 16; d_call: -; v_call: TRBV7-2; cdr3_aa: CASSVREGGAWETQYF; cdr3_nt: TGTGCCAGCAGTGTACGAGAGGGGGGGGCTTGGGAGACCCAGTACTTC
clone_size: many; j_call: TRBJ2-2; cdr3_length: 13; d_call: -; v_call: TRBV29-1; cdr3_aa: CSTRRTETGELFF; cdr3_nt: TGCAGCACCCGGCGAACGGAAACCGGGGAGCTGTTTTTT
clone_size: -; j_call: TRBJ2-7; cdr3_length: 15; d_call: TRBD1; v_call: TRBV5-1; cdr3_aa: CASSSGDRASYEQYF; cdr3_nt: TGCGCCAGCAGCTCCGGAGACAGGGCTTCCTACGAGCAGTACTTC
clone_size: -; j_call: TRBJ2-7; cdr3_length: 15; d_call: TRBD1; v_call: TRBV6-2/TRBV6-3; cdr3_aa: CASSSVGTGLYEQYF; cdr3_nt: TGTGCCAGCAGTTCGGTCGGGACAGGCCTATACGAGCAGTACTTC
clone_size: -; j_call: TRBJ2-7; cdr3_length: 16; d_call: -; v_call: TRBV6-1; cdr3_aa: CASSPISAAGSYEQYF; cdr3_nt: TGTGCCAGCAGCCCTATCTCCGCTGCCGGGAGCTACGAGCAGTACTTC
clone_size: many; j_call: TRBJ2-2; cdr3_length: 17; d_call: TRBD2; v_call: TRBV20-1; cdr3_aa: CSARDLAGGLGTGELFF; cdr3_nt: TGCAGTGCTAGAGATTTGGCGGGGGGCCTGGGAACCGGGGAGCTGTTTTTT
clone_size: -; j_call: TRBJ1-6; cdr3_length: 16; d_call: TRBD1; v_call: TRBV12-3/TRBV12-4; cdr3_aa: CASSSETGGGSSPLHF; cdr3_nt: TGTGCCAGCAGTTCAGAAACAGGGGGCGGGAGTTCACCCCTCCACTTT
clone_size: many; j_call: TRBJ1-4; cdr3_length: 14; d_call: TRBD1; v_call: TRBV27; cdr3_aa: CASGETGAEEKLFF; cdr3_nt: TGTGCCAGCGGGGAGACAGGGGCGGAGGAAAAACTGTTTTTT
clone_size: -; j_call: TRBJ2-7; cdr3_length: 14; d_call: -; v_call: TRBV27; cdr3_aa: CASSLLGSPYEQYF; cdr3_nt: TGTGCCAGCAGTTTATTGGGGAGTCCCTACGAGCAGTACTTC
clone_size: many; j_call: TRBJ1-5; cdr3_length: 15; d_call: TRBD1; v_call: TRBV19; cdr3_aa: CASTGTGNSNQPQHF; cdr3_nt: TGTGCCAGTACAGGGACAGGGAATAGCAATCAGCCCCAGCATTTT
clone_size: many; j_call: TRBJ2-7; cdr3_length: 14; d_call: TRBD2; v_call: TRBV2; cdr3_aa: CASRGGRKAYEQYF; cdr3_nt: TGTGCCAGCAGGGGCGGGAGGAAGGCGTACGAGCAGTACTTC
clone_size: many; j_call: TRBJ1-6; cdr3_length: 13; d_call: -; v_call: TRBV6-1; cdr3_aa: CASRRGVIASLHF; cdr3_nt: TGTGCCAGCAGGCGAGGGGTCATTGCGTCCCTCCACTTT
clone_size: many; j_call: TRBJ1-1; cdr3_length: 14; d_call: -; v_call: TRBV2; cdr3_aa: CANCQTQGSTEAFF; cdr3_nt: TGTGCCAACTGCCAGACTCAGGGTTCGACTGAAGCTTTCTTT
clone_size: once; j_call: TRBJ2-7; cdr3_length: 13; d_call: -; v_call: TRBV20-1; cdr3_aa: CSARLPWDYEQYF; cdr3_nt: TGCAGTGCTAGATTACCCTGGGACTACGAGCAGTACTTC